This TCR beta chain was profiled in a study of cytomegalovirus exposure and HLA in healthy donors. Measured with immunoSEQ multiplex PCR; TCRdb has only the in-frame clones, and not every one. The sample yields 120,000 to 150,000 clones, roughly 89% seen once. CDR3 size: 13 residues. The ends were cut back, 3 bases at V and 2 bases at J, with 7 bases in the middle. The germline V gene encodes CDR1 MNHEY and CDR2 SMNVEV (reference sequence). This receptor was identified in a man between 18 and 35 years old in good health and CMV-seropositive. The sequenced sample was PBMCs. The chain is built from TRBV27 and TRBJ1-2; D gene uncertain. DNA of the CDR3: TGTGCCAGCAGTTTGTCTAGGAACTATGGCTACACCTTC. Protein sequence: CASSLSRNYGYTF.